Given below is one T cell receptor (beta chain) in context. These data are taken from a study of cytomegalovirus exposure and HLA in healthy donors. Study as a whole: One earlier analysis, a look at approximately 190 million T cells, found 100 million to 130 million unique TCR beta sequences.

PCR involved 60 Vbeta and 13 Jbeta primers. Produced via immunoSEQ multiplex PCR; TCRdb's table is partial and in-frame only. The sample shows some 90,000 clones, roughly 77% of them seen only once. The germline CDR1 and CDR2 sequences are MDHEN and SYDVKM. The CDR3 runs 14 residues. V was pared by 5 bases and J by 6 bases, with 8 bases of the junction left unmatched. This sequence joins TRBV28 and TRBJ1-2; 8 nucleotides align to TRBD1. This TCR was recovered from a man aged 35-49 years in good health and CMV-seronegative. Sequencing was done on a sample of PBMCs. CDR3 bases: TGTGCCAGCAGTCTCAGGGGGCCGATCGATGGCTACACCTTC. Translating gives CASSLRGPIDGYTF.